This T cell receptor beta chain was identified in a study of cytomegalovirus exposure and HLA in healthy donors. Study-level findings and limits: Later analysis identified several of the most significant clusters that appeared linked to common viral pathogens. Earlier analysis yielded a pattern in which most TCR beta V segments were productive about 87% or about 30% of the time. Relative to the approximately 660-donor mean, N-insertions were reportedly fewer in an Asian-associated ancestry cluster in a later analysis.

Germline values: CDR1 LNHDA, CDR2 SQIVND (reference sequence). This CDR3 comprises 14 residues. 60 Vbeta and 13 Jbeta primers were used in PCR. Here immunoSEQ multiplex PCR was the method, and the copy in TCRdb shows in-frame clones only, minus some. The sample has under 200,000 clones. About this clone itself: What it binds is unknown.

Sequencing used PBMCs. The V call is TRBV19, the J call TRBJ2-5; a weak D match, TRBD1 (5 bases). The J call may be mistaken, given a closer DNA end match to TRBJ2-7. This TCR came from a man aged 25 to 45 in good health and CMV-seronegative. CDR3 coding DNA: TGTGCCAGTAGTATCACGCAGGGCTACTACGAGCAGTACTTC. Translation: CASSITQGYYEQYF.